The present T cell receptor beta chain was sequenced within a study of CXCR3-negative and CXCR3-positive naive CD8 T cells. UMI-labeled 5' RACE yielded the TRB cDNA libraries. TCRdb re-called the 5' RACE reads, yielding one record per CDR3 amino acid sequence without DNA. The repertoire table contains around 110,000 distinct CDR3 sequences. Germline CDR1 is MNHEY and CDR2 is SVGAGI. The CDR3 loop spans 13 amino acids. Every CD8+ subset sample held 300,000 flow-sorted cells, done in triplicate. A CD45RO-CCR7+CD27+CD95- profile was what naive CD8+ T cells displayed. Study findings and constraints: Whereas memory cells differed, naive CXCR3-negative and CXCR3-positive cells shared similar TRBV-TRBJ usage. More hydrophobic TRB CDR3s occurred in CXCR3-positive than in CXCR3-negative naive cells.

A word on this clonotype: Its antigen remains unknown.

This chain joins TRBV6-5 and TRBJ1-1. The origin of this receptor is a human donor in good health. Some clones in this sample may be carry-over from other donors' samples. The specimen sequenced was naive CXCR3+ CD8+ T cells from blood. Subset denoted: CD45RO-CCR7+CD27+CD95- naive CD8+ T cells expressing CXCR3 (TNR3+). This CDR3 is CAGRQGPGTEAFF.